Following are 12 T cell receptor beta chains from one sample sequenced in a study of T cells expressing NK-cell markers. Using the 5' RACE reads, TCRdb records one entry per CDR3 protein without DNA. This sample's table reports about 720 distinct CDR3 sequences. Sequencing was carried out using blood T cells: a sorted CD56 or NKG2C T cell subset, CD4+ or CD8+ T cells, or bulk PBMC T cells (not recorded which). Receptors originate from a woman in her forties or fifties in good health.

According to its frequency, this clonotype is medium-sized. The rearrangement joins TRBV20-1 to TRBJ2-1; checking the TCRdb D call of TRBD2 is not possible without DNA. The CDR3 runs 14 residues. CDR1 is DFQATT and CDR2 is SNEGSKA in the germline V gene (reference sequence). CDR3 protein: CSASSGTEVNEQFF.

This clonotype is classed as medium-sized by frequency. The rearrangement uses TRBV6-4 and TRBJ2-3; TCRdb designates TRBD1, a call that cannot be tested without DNA. CDR1 is MRHNA, CDR2 SNTAGT, per germline. This CDR3 spans 14 amino acids. The CDR3 protein is CASSDVGDTDTQYF.

V gene TRBV20-1 combines with J gene TRBJ1-6; TCRdb returns TRBD1, unconfirmable since there is no DNA. Germline V lookup: CDR1 DFQATT, CDR2 SNEGSKA (reference sequence). CDR3 length equals 14 residues. CDR3 region: CSALWTGDASPLHF.

Judged by frequency, this clonotype is medium-sized. The V call is TRBV12-3 or TRBV12-4, the J call TRBJ2-5. The CDR3 contains 14 residues. The chain's CDR3 is CASSLSQIQETQYF.

Measured by frequency, this clonotype is medium-sized. The chain is built from TRBV20-1 and TRBJ2-5; the D call from TCRdb, TRBD2, cannot be confirmed without DNA. The CDR3 contains 18 residues. CDR1 and CDR2 from the germline V gene are DFQATT and SNEGSKA (reference sequence). This CDR3 is CSARSGGGGRAMLETQYF.

The chain uses TRBV11-2 and TRBJ2-1; TCRdb reports TRBD2, a call that lacks DNA to check it against. The CDR3 extends over 14 amino acids. CDR1 and CDR2 (germline): SGHAT, FQNNGV. The CDR3 loop is CASSIRDFLDEQFF.

The chain couples TRBV11-3 to TRBJ1-1. CDR1 is SGHNT and CDR2 is YENEEA in the germline V gene. CDR3 length equals 14 residues. CDR3 sequence reads: CASSYPGMNTEAFF.

This chain's CDR3 is CSANRETSSEKLFF. V usage is TRBV20-1 and J usage is TRBJ1-4. This CDR3 region has 14 residues. Germline CDR1 DFQATT, CDR2 SNEGSKA (reference sequence).

The V gene is TRBV7-8, the J gene TRBJ1-6. Germline V gives CDR1 SGHVS, CDR2 FQNEAQ. This CDR3 is 16 amino acids long. CDR3: CASSPTLGTYNSPLHF.

According to its frequency, this clonotype is medium-sized. This chain uses TRBV24-1 with TRBJ2-2; absent DNA, TCRdb's TRBD2 call cannot be checked. Germline V gene data show CDR1 as KGHDR and CDR2 as SFDVKD. The CDR3 is made up of 15 amino acids. The CDR3 region is CATSDLAGDTGELFF.

This clonotype shows up as large by frequency. The rearrangement uses TRBV7-8 and TRBJ2-1. Germline V gene sequence: CDR1 SGHVS, CDR2 FQNEAQ. This CDR3 is built from 12 residues. CDR3 loop: CASARLNNEQFF.

This clonotype counts as medium-sized by frequency. The chain combines TRBV20-1 with TRBJ2-3; TCRdb selects TRBD2, and the lack of DNA leaves this call unchecked. The V gene's germline CDR1 is DFQATT and CDR2 SNEGSKA (reference sequence). The CDR3 length is 20 residues. CDR3 region: CSARVPGLAGGPISTDTQYF.